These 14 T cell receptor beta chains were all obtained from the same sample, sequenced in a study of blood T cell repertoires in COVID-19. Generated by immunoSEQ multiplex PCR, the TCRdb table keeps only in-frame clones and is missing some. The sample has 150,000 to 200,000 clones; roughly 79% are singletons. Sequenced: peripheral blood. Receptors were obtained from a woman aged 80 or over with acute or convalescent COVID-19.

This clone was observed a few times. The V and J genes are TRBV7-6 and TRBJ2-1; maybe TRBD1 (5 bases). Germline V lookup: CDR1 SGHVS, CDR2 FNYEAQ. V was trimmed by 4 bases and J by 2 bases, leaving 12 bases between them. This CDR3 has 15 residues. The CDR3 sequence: CASSSAQGPYNEQFF. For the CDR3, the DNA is TGTGCCAGCAGCTCGGCCCAGGGCCCCTACAATGAGCAGTTCTTC. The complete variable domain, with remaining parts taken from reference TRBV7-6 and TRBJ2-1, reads GAGVSQSPRYKVTKRGQDVALRCDPISGHVSLYWYRQALGQGPEFLTYFNYEAQQDKSGLPNDRFSAERPEGSISTLTIQRTEQRDSAMYRCASSSAQGPYNEQFFGPGTRLTVL.

The CDR3 region has the DNA TGCGCCAGCAGCCAAGATCAGGGCTCCTATGGCTACACCTTC. This codes for CASSQDQGSYGYTF. The chain combines TRBV4-1 with TRBJ1-2; the D gene is possibly TRBD1 (5 bases). The CDR3 has 14 residues. V lost 0 bases, J lost 4 bases, and 9 bases lay in between. From germline, CDR1 is MGHRA and CDR2 YSYEKL.

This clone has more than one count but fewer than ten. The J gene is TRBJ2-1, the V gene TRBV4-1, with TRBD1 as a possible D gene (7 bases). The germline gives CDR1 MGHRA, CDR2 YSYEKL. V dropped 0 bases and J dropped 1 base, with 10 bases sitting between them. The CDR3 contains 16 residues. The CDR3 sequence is CASSQDAGQSYNEQFF. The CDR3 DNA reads TGCGCCAGCAGCCAAGATGCGGGACAGTCCTACAATGAGCAGTTCTTC.

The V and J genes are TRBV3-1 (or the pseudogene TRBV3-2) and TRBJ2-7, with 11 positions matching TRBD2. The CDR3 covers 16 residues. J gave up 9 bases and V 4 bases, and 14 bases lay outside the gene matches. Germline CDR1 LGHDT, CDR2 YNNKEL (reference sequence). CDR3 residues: CASSLRTSGSQGGQYF. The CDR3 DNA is TGTGCCAGCAGCCTACGCACTAGCGGGAGCCAAGGAGGGCAGTACTTC.

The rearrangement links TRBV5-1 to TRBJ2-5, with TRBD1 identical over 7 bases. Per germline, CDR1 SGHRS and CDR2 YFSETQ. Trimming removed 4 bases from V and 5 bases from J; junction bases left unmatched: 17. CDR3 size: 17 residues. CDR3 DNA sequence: TGCGCCAGCAGCCCTGGCTGGTACAGGGGTGACTACGAGACCCAGTACTTC. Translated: CASSPGWYRGDYETQYF.

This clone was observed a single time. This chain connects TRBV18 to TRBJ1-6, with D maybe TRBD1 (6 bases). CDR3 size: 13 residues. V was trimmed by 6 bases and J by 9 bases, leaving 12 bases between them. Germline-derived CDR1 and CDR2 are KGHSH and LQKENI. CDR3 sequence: CASSTGRGSPLHF. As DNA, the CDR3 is TGTGCCAGCTCGACAGGACGGGGTTCACCCCTCCACTTT.

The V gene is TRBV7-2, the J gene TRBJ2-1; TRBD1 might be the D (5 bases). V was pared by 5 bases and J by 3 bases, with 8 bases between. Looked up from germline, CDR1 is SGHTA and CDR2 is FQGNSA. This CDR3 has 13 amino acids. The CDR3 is CASSRQNYNEQFF. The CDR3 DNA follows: TGTGCCAGCAGCCGACAGAACTACAATGAGCAGTTCTTC.

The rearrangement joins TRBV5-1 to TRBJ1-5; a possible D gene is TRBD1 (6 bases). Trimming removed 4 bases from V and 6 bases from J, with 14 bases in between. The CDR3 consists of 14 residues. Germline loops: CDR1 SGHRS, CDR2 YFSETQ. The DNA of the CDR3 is TGCGCCAGCAGCCAGGACAGTCCAGGTCAGCCCCAGCATTTT. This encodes CASSQDSPGQPQHF.

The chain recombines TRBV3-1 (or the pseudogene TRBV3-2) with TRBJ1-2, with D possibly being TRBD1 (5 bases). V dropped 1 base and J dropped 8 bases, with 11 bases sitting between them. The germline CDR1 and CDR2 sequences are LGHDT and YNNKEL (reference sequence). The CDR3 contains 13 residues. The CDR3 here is CASSQGRGGGYTF. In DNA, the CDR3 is TGTGCCAGCAGCCAAGGCCGGGGGGGAGGCTACACCTTC.

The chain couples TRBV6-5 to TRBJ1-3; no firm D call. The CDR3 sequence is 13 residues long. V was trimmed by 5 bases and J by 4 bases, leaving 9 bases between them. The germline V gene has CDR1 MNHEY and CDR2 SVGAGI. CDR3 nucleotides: TGTGCCAGCAGTCGGTCACCCGGAAACACCATATATTTT. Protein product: CASSRSPGNTIYF.

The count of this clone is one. The CDR3 coding sequence is TGTGCCAGCAGCCAAAATACAGGGGAGGATCACTATGGCTACACCTTC. Its protein product is CASSQNTGEDHYGYTF. V is TRBV9 and J is TRBJ1-2, with 7 positions matching TRBD1. The CDR3 has 16 residues. The junction had 12 bases not matched to a gene; V was cut back by 4 bases and J by 3 bases. Germline loops: CDR1 SGDLS, CDR2 YYNGEE.

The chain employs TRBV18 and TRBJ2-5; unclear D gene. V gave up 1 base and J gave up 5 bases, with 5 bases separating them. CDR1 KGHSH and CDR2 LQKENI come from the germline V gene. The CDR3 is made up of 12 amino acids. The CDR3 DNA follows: TGTGCCAGCTCACCACTTCGGGAGACCCAGTACTTC. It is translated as CASSPLRETQYF.

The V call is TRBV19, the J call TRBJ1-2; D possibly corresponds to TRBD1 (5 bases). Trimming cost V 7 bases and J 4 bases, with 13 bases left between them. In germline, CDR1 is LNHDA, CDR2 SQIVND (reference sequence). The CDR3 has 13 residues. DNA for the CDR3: TGTGCCAGTACAAAGCGGGGGACCTATGGCTACACCTTC. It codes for CASTKRGTYGYTF.

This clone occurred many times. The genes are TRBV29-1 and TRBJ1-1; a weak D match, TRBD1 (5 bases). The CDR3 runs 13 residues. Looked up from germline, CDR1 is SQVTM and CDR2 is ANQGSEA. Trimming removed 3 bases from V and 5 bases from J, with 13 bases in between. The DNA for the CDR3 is TGCAGCGTTGATGATGACAGACGGACTGAAGCTTTCTTT. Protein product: CSVDDDRRTEAFF.